The TCR beta chain described here comes from a study of cytomegalovirus exposure and HLA in healthy donors. Regarding this clone: No antigen is known for it.

The CDR3 sequence is 15 residues long. CDR1 and CDR2 (germline): MNHNS, SASEGT. The V end lost 3 bases, the J end lost 3 bases, and 11 bases lay between the germline ends. The PCR was carried out with 60 Vbeta primers and 13 Jbeta primers. Repertoires were generated with immunoSEQ multiplex PCR, while TCRdb's copy carries only in-frame clones and drops some. Of some 200,000 clones in the sample, 60% to 80% were seen once. Study conclusions and caveats: Analyzed later, most CMV-associated TCR beta chains appeared HLA-restricted. Excluded: some indistinguishable V segments such as TRBV6-2 and TRBV6-3. The authors considered a cluster of highly shared sequence variants likely to be a sequencing artifact.

The rearrangement links TRBV6-1 to TRBJ2-2, with D perhaps TRBD2 (6 bases). The sequence came from a man aged 18 to 29 in good health and CMV-seronegative. Sequenced material: PBMCs. CDR3 amino acids: CASSDRRADTGELFF. As DNA, the CDR3 is TGTGCCAGCAGTGATCGGAGGGCAGACACCGGGGAGCTGTTTTTT.